Presented here are 16 T cell receptor beta chains from one specimen sequenced in a study of blood T cell repertoires in COVID-19. Produced via immunoSEQ multiplex PCR; TCRdb's table is partial and in-frame only. This table has 250,000 to 300,000 clones, around 87% appearing once. The source material was peripheral blood. Receptors originate from a woman in her thirties or forties who had recovered from COVID-19.

The gene calls are TRBV10-3 and TRBJ2-3; 7 bases are a match to TRBD2. J lost 1 base, V lost 10 bases, and 8 bases had no gene match. From germline, CDR1 is ENHRY and CDR2 SYGVKD. CDR3 length equals 14 residues. DNA of the CDR3: TGTGCCACCTCCCGCGGGGGAGGCACAGATACGCAGTATTTT. Translated, it gives CATSRGGGTDTQYF.

The chain carries TRBV19 and TRBJ1-5, with TRBD1 matching over 8 bases. Germline V gene sequence: CDR1 LNHDA, CDR2 SQIVND (reference sequence). The junction had 9 bases not matched to a gene; V was cut back by 5 bases and J by 3 bases. This CDR3 region has 16 residues. The CDR3 DNA follows: TGTGCCAGTAGTCCCAAGGACAGGGATAACAATCAGCCCCAGCATTTT. This sequence encodes CASSPKDRDNNQPQHF.

J is TRBJ1-6 and V is TRBV9; 7 positions match TRBD1. This CDR3 comprises 16 residues. V shed 0 bases, J shed 11 bases, and the junction held 11 bases outside the gene matches. Germline V CDR1 and CDR2: SGDLS, YYNGEE. The CDR3 DNA is TGTGCCAGCAGCGTAGGGGATGGGACAGCCCGAACACCCCTCCACTTT. Encoded protein: CASSVGDGTARTPLHF.

The V and J genes are TRBV27 and TRBJ1-4, with 9 positions matching TRBD1. The V gene's germline CDR1 is MNHEY and CDR2 SMNVEV (reference sequence). V lost 6 bases to trimming and J lost 8 bases; unmatched junction nucleotides: 7. The CDR3 is made up of 14 amino acids. CDR3 in amino acids: CASSGDREGEKLFF. CDR3 nucleotide sequence: TGTGCCAGCAGCGGGGACAGGGAGGGAGAAAAACTGTTTTTT.

The gene calls are TRBV28 and TRBJ2-5; 7 nucleotides match TRBD2. Germline CDR1 is MDHEN and CDR2 is SYDVKM. The CDR3 loop spans 16 amino acids. V trimming: 5 bases; J trimming: 5 bases; junction bases outside the gene matches: 14. CDR3 loop: CASSPLGRSEGETQYF. The CDR3 nucleotides read TGTGCCAGCAGTCCTCTCGGGAGGTCAGAGGGGGAGACCCAGTACTTC.

The chain uses TRBV5-6 and TRBJ1-5; no firm D call. Per germline, CDR1 SGHDT and CDR2 YYEEEE. This CDR3 has 18 amino acids. The V end lost 2 bases, the J end lost 3 bases, and 21 bases lay between the germline ends. The CDR3 bases are TGTGCCAGCAGCTTAAGCCCACGAAAGGCGGGGTACAATCAGCCCCAGCATTTT. This codes for CASSLSPRKAGYNQPQHF. Together with reference TRBV5-6 and TRBJ1-5, the CDR3 gives the full variable domain: DAGVTQSPTHLIKTRGQQVTLRCSPKSGHDTVSWYQQALGQGPQFIFQYYEEEERQRGNFPDRFSGHQFPNYSSELNVNALLLGDSALYLCASSLSPRKAGYNQPQHFGDGTRLSIL.

Note on this clone: A much bigger clone sits one base away, suggesting this may be a read error. The chain couples TRBV11-1 to TRBJ1-1, with TRBD1 matching over 8 bases. The CDR3 totals 14 residues. V was clipped by 3 bases and J by 5 bases; unmatched bases: 5. Germline lookup yields CDR1 SGHAT and CDR2 FQDESV (reference sequence). The CDR3 bases are TGTGCCAGCAGCTTCGGACAGGGACGAACTGAAGCTTTCTTT. Protein: CASSFGQGRTEAFF.

This chain uses TRBV5-4 with TRBJ2-1; 7 nucleotides agree with TRBD2. The CDR3 consists of 15 residues. Looked up from germline, CDR1 is SGHNT and CDR2 is YYREEE (reference sequence). V dropped 4 bases and J dropped 0; count of bases not matched to a gene: 4. The chain's CDR3 is CASSHSGVSYNEQFF. CDR3 DNA: TGTGCCAGCAGCCACAGCGGGGTCTCCTACAATGAGCAGTTCTTC.

The chain is built from TRBV9 and TRBJ1-3; no firm D call. This CDR3 comprises 16 residues. Germline CDR1 reads SGDLS; CDR2 reads YYNGEE. V lost 0 bases and J lost 2, with 12 bases in between. CDR3 sequence (DNA): TGTGCCAGCAGCGTAGAAGGAGTAAAACCTGGAAACACCATATATTTT. Translated: CASSVEGVKPGNTIYF.

This chain joins TRBV5-1 and TRBJ2-5; the match to TRBD2 covers 15 bases. V was clipped by 4 bases and J by 7 bases; unmatched bases: 8. Germline loops: CDR1 SGHRS, CDR2 YFSETQ. CDR3 length: 16 residues. The CDR3 sequence: CASSTGLAGGQRTQYF. The CDR3, as DNA: TGCGCCAGCAGCACGGGACTAGCGGGGGGCCAACGGACCCAGTACTTC.

This sequence joins TRBV10-3 and TRBJ1-1; D is unclear. CDR1 is ENHRY and CDR2 is SYGVKD in the germline V gene. Trimming removed 6 bases at V and 4 bases at J, with 6 bases between. This CDR3 is built from 11 residues. The CDR3 coding sequence is TGTGCCATCAGAGGGAGCACTGAAGCTTTCTTT. Residues: CAIRGSTEAFF.

The V and J genes are TRBV5-1 and TRBJ2-6; D is undetermined. The germline V and J ends were trimmed by 0 bases and 0 bases, with 7 bases remaining between them. The CDR3 length is 16 residues. Germline values: CDR1 SGHRS, CDR2 YFSETQ. CDR3 nucleotide sequence: TGCGCCAGCAGCTTGGAGAGTTTCTCTGGGGCCAACGTCCTGACTTTC. It specifies CASSLESFSGANVLTF.

The V call is TRBV7-6, the J call TRBJ2-7, with 8 bases aligning to TRBD1. Germline CDR1 and CDR2: SGHVS and FNYEAQ. J lost 4 bases, V lost 0 bases, and 2 bases had no gene match. This CDR3 region has 14 residues. CDR3 protein: CASSLAGQVYEQYF. The CDR3 nucleotides are TGTGCCAGCAGCTTAGCGGGACAGGTATACGAGCAGTACTTC.

The J gene is TRBJ2-7, the V gene TRBV2; D call uncertain. V shed 6 bases and J shed 4 bases, with 10 bases lying between them. Germline V gives CDR1 SNHLY, CDR2 FYNNEI. The CDR3 is made up of 12 amino acids. The CDR3 DNA follows: TGTGCCAGCAGGCTAGTTTCTTACGAGCAGTACTTC. Protein sequence: CASRLVSYEQYF.

The V and J genes are TRBV9 and TRBJ2-1; weak D call: TRBD1 (6 bases). Trimming cost V 0 bases and J 1 base, with 11 bases left between them. Germline lookup yields CDR1 SGDLS and CDR2 YYNGEE. This CDR3 has 16 amino acids. In nucleotides, the CDR3 is TGTGCCAGCAGCGTAGACGTGGGGACATCCTACAATGAGCAGTTCTTC. The encoded protein is CASSVDVGTSYNEQFF.

V gene TRBV6-4 combines with J gene TRBJ2-7; 7 bases align to TRBD1. Trimming took 8 bases from V and 3 from J; bases not matched to a gene: 10. Germline loops: CDR1 MRHNA, CDR2 SNTAGT. This CDR3 has 14 residues. As DNA, the CDR3 is TGTGCCAGCCATCCGGGACAGAGCCGCTACGAGCAGTACTTC. This sequence encodes CASHPGQSRYEQYF.